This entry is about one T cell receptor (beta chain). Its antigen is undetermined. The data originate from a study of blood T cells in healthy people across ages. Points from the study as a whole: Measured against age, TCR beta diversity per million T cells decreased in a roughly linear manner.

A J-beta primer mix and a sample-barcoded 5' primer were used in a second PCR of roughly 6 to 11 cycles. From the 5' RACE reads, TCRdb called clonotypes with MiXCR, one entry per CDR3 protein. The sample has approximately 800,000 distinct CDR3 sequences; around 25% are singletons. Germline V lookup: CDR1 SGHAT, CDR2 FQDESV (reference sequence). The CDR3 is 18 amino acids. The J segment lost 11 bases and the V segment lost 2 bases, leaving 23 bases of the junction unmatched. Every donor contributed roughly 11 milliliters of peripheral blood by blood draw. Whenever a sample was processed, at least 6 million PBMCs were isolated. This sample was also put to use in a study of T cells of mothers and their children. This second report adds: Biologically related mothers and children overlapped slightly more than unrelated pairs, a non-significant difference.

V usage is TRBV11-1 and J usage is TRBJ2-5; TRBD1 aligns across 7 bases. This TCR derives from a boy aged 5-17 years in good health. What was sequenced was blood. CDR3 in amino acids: CASSLRPPAQGVSGEQYF. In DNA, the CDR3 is TGTGCCAGCAGCTTAAGGCCCCCCGCGCAGGGGGTATCGGGTGAGCAGTACTTC.